This TCR beta chain was sequenced during a study of a mutant IDH1 vaccine in newly diagnosed glioma. Study as a whole: Patients, over weeks 1, 3, 5, 7, 11, 15, 19 and 23, received a total of eight vaccinations.

Libraries were prepared by immunoSEQ multiplex PCR; TCRdb keeps only in-frame clonotypes and omits some of them. This table has roughly 60,000 clones, approximately 80% appearing once. This clone has more than one count but fewer than ten. What it binds is not known. Time point in this sample: week 23, last vaccination. The content of each vaccine dose was 300 ug of mutant IDH1 20-mer peptide, and topical imiquimod accompanied it. New WHO grade 3 or 4 IDH1-mutant, ATRX-lost astrocytomas were present in all donors. CDR3 length: 14 amino acids. Germline assignment: CDR1 LNHDA and CDR2 SQIVND (reference sequence). Trimming cost V 3 bases and J 6 bases; bases outside gene matches: 4.

The origin of this receptor is a man between 35 and 55 years old with glioma. The specimen was PBMCs, collected from a glioma patient whose treatment included an IDH1 peptide vaccine. The chain uses TRBV19 and TRBJ1-2, with 10 bases identical to TRBD1. The CDR3 sequence is CASSMRQGADGYTF. The CDR3 DNA reads as TGTGCCAGTAGTATGAGACAGGGGGCCGATGGCTACACCTTC.